The sample holds a few counts of the clone carrying this T cell receptor (beta chain). Its antigen remains unknown. With 3 bases clipped from V and 2 bases from J, the junction kept 1 base outside the gene matches. CDR3 length equals 15 residues. Germline CDR1 SGDLS, CDR2 YYNGEE. The data stem from a study of radiation and T cells in renal cell carcinoma. For the study at large: Nephrectomy followed 15 Gy stereotactic body radiation by 4 weeks.

Assay: immunoSEQ multiplex PCR; the TCRdb copy retains only in-frame clones and omits some. This sample yields 120,000 or so clones, of which approximately 90% are seen a single time; about 5% belongs to the top ten. General study points: In blood, top tumor clones expanded by 2 weeks, shrinking by 4.

Regarding time point: blood 2 weeks post-SBRT. Treatment: 15 Gy SBRT to primary tumor, nephrectomy 4 weeks later. Serial blood draws occurred at baseline and 2 and 4 weeks post-SBRT. The rearrangement joins TRBV9 to TRBJ2-1; 11 bases are a match to TRBD1. Specimen: blood, collected from a patient whose treatment included radiotherapy and nephrectomy. This clonotype was obtained from an older woman with renal cell carcinoma. This CDR3 reads CASSAGQGAYNEQFF. The CDR3 DNA reads TGTGCCAGCAGCGCGGGACAGGGGGCCTACAATGAGCAGTTCTTC.